A selection of T cell receptor beta chains follows, all from one sample in a study of T cell responses to AZD1222 COVID-19 vaccine. The repertoire was sequenced with immunoSEQ multiplex PCR; TCRdb's copy has only in-frame clones and lacks some. This repertoire shows about 140,000 clones, about 93% found once; its top ten account for approximately 3.7%. Specimen: peripheral blood, collected 28 days after the second AZD1222 dose. These receptors were taken from an adult who received the AZD1222 COVID-19 vaccine. Each CDR3 is given with its conserved first and last residue. A D gene is named only where the DNA matches it firmly. Clone size appears in some rows only: once, few, many, or a class for an expanded clone.

TRBD1 . TRBJ1-2 TRBV7-9 TGTGCCAGCAGCGGGGGACAGCTAGGCTATGGCTACACCTTC CASSGGQLGYGYTF
TRBD1 . TRBJ1-4 TRBV12-3/TRBV12-4 TGTGCCAGCAGCCCCCAGGGGGGTGAAAAACTGTTTTTT CASSPQGGEKLFF
TRBD1 . TRBJ1-2 TRBV3-1/TRBV3-2 TGTGCCAGCAGCCAAGGACAGGGGGCAATTGGTGGCTACACCTTC CASSQGQGAIGGYTF
. . TRBJ2-7 TRBV12-3/TRBV12-4 TGTGCCAGCAGTTTAGCGCGTAACGAGCAGTACTTC CASSLARNEQYF
. few TRBJ1-5 TRBV7-9 TGTGCCAGCAGCTTCGGTTTGGGCGAGTATAGTCAGCCCCAGCATTTT CASSFGLGEYSQPQHF
. . TRBJ1-1 TRBV6-2/TRBV6-3 TGTGCCAGCAGTTACGGGGGCCAGACTGAAGCTTTCTTT CASSYGGQTEAFF
. . TRBJ1-2 TRBV7-2 TGTGCCAGCAGCTTCCCAGGGGTCTATGGCTACACCTTC CASSFPGVYGYTF
. . TRBJ1-2 TRBV28 TGTGCCAGCGGTAACTATGGCTACACCTTC CASGNYGYTF
. . TRBJ1-2 TRBV6-5 TGTGCCAGCAGTTACTCGACGTCGGGGTCCTATGGCTACACCTTC CASSYSTSGSYGYTF
. . TRBJ2-3 TRBV3-1/TRBV3-2 TGTGCCAGCACCCTAAGGGCTGGGTCTAACTTTGAAAATACGCAGTATTTT CASTLRAGSNFENTQYF
. . TRBJ1-1 TRBV27 TGTGCCAGCAGTTTTAGGGACACCAACACTGAAGCTTTCTTT CASSFRDTNTEAFF
. . TRBJ1-1 TRBV7-2 TGTGCCAGCAGATTTGGGACCCGGGGCACTGAAGCTTTCTTT CASRFGTRGTEAFF
. . TRBJ2-7 TRBV27 TGTGCCAGCAGTCCCTCACAGTACGAGCAGTACTTC CASSPSQYEQYF
TRBD1 . TRBJ1-2 TRBV7-8 TGTGCCAGCAGCCCCGAGGGACAGGGGGCGAGAGGCTACACCTTC CASSPEGQGARGYTF
. . TRBJ2-7 TRBV20-1 TGCAGTGCTAGGGGTGGCTACGAGCAGTACTTC CSARGGYEQYF
TRBD1 . TRBJ2-1 TRBV3-1/TRBV3-2 TGTGCCAGCAGCCAAGAAGGGGGCCGAAGCTCCTACAATGAGCAGTTCTTC CASSQEGGRSSYNEQFF
. . TRBJ1-2 TRBV3-1/TRBV3-2 TGTGCCAGCAGCCAAGATTTCAGGGACTATGGCTACACCTTC CASSQDFRDYGYTF
. . TRBJ2-3 TRBV4-2 TGTGCCAGCAGCCAAGATCGCCCAGATACGCAGTATTTT CASSQDRPDTQYF
. . TRBJ1-5 TRBV28 TGTGCCAGCAGTTTATTGCAGGGGAGTCAGCCCCAGCATTTT CASSLLQGSQPQHF
. . TRBJ2-1 TRBV19 TGTGCCAGTAGTACGGCCGCGAGCTCCTACAATGAGCAGTTCTTC CASSTAASSYNEQFF
. once TRBJ2-7 TRBV7-2 TGTGCCAGCAGCCCCAGGGCCCTGGGCTACGAGCAGTACTTC CASSPRALGYEQYF
. . TRBJ2-5 TRBV7-3 TGTGCCAGCAGCACGATACTGGGTGAGACCCAGTACTTC CASSTILGETQYF
TRBD1 . TRBJ1-5 TRBV10-3 TGTGCCATCAGTGGGGACAGCAACAATCAGCCCCAGCATTTT CAISGDSNNQPQHF
. . TRBJ1-1 TRBV29-1 TGCAGCGCCCTAGGGGGTAAAAAGACTGAAGCTTTCTTT CSALGGKKTEAFF
. . TRBJ1-6 TRBV29-1 TGCAGCGTATCACAGGAGGCTGAAGATTCACCCCTCCACTTT CSVSQEAEDSPLHF
TRBD1 . TRBJ2-3 TRBV4-1 TGCGCCAGCAGCCAAGATCGTCCAGGGGGCGGGGCCACAGATACGCAGTATTTT CASSQDRPGGGATDTQYF
TRBD2 . TRBJ2-7 TRBV28 TGTGCCAGCAGTCAGACTAGCGGGGGGTTCGTGCAGTACTTC CASSQTSGGFVQYF
. . TRBJ2-1 TRBV29-1 TGCAGCGTTGATGGAGCAGTCAGCAATGAGCAGTTCTTC CSVDGAVSNEQFF
TRBD2 . TRBJ2-1 TRBV18 TGTGCCAGCTCACCCGGGCTAGCGGGCAATTACAATGAGCAGTTCTTC CASSPGLAGNYNEQFF
TRBD1 . TRBJ1-2 TRBV5-6 TGTGCCAGCAGCTCTCAGGGGGTTGGTGGCTACACCTTC CASSSQGVGGYTF
. . TRBJ1-6 TRBV6-1 TGTGCCAGCAGTGAATGGCGCCCAACCTATAATTCACCCCTCCACTTT CASSEWRPTYNSPLHF
. once TRBJ2-5 TRBV9 TGTGCCAGCAGCGTAGTTGAGAGGGGGACCCAGTACTTC CASSVVERGTQYF
. . TRBJ1-2 TRBV7-9 TGTGCCAGCAGCCCAAGACCGCGGGGGGGCGCACGGGAATATGGCTACACCTTC CASSPRPRGGAREYGYTF
. . TRBJ2-7 TRBV6-5 TGTGCCAGCAGTTACTCGAACTACAGAGGCTACGAGCAGTACTTC CASSYSNYRGYEQYF
TRBD1 . TRBJ1-1 TRBV18 TGTGCCAGCTCACCGGGACAGACGAACACTGAAGCTTTCTTT CASSPGQTNTEAFF
. once TRBJ2-7 TRBV5-1 TGCGCCAGCAGCTCCTCTGAGGGGACATTGCCCTGGTACTTC CASSSSEGTLPWYF
. . TRBJ2-3 TRBV12-3/TRBV12-4 TGTGCCAGCAGGAGGGGGAATCCAGATACGCAGTATTTT CASRRGNPDTQYF
TRBD1 . TRBJ1-2 TRBV7-2 TGTGCCAGCACCAACATAGGACAGGGACATGGCTACACCTTC CASTNIGQGHGYTF
TRBD1 once TRBJ1-3 TRBV7-9 TGTGCCAGCAGCCAGTACGGACAGGTTACCGGAAACACCATATATTTT CASSQYGQVTGNTIYF
TRBD1 . TRBJ2-7 TRBV9 TGTGCCAGCAGCGGGACAGGGGGACAGGACGAGCAGTACTTC CASSGTGGQDEQYF
. . TRBJ2-1 TRBV6-5 TGTGCCAGCAGGCCCACCAGGGGCAATGAGCAGTTCTTC CASRPTRGNEQFF
TRBD1 . TRBJ2-5 TRBV4-2 TGTGCCAGCAGCCCACAAATGGGAACGGACAGGGTTGAGACCCAGTACTTC CASSPQMGTDRVETQYF
. . TRBJ1-5 TRBV28 TGTGCCAGCAGTTTATATAGCAATCAGCCCCAGCATTTT CASSLYSNQPQHF
. . TRBJ1-2 TRBV11-2 TGTGCCAGCAGCTTAGAACTGGGGTTGGGCTATGGCTACACCTTC CASSLELGLGYGYTF
TRBD1 . TRBJ1-1 TRBV29-1 TGCAGCGTAGATACCCCGGACAGGTACACTGAAGCTTTCTTT CSVDTPDRYTEAFF